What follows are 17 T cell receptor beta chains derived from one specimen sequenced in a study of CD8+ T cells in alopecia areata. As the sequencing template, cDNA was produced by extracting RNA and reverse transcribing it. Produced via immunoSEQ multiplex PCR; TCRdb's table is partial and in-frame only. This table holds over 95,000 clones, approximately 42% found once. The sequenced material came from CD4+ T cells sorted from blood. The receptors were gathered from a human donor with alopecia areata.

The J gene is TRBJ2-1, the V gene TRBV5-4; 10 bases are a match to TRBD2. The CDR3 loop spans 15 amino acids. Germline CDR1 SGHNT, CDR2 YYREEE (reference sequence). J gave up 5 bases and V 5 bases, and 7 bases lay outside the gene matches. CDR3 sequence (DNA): TGTGCCAGCAGATCAACCCTAGCGGGGGACAATGAGCAGTTCTTC. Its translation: CASRSTLAGDNEQFF. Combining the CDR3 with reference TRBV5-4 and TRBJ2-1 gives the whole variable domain ETGVTQSPTHLIKTRGQQVTLRCSSQSGHNTVSWYQQALGQGPQFIFQYYREEENGRGNFPPRFSGLQFPNYSSELNVNALELDDSALYLCASRSTLAGDNEQFFGPGTRLTVL.

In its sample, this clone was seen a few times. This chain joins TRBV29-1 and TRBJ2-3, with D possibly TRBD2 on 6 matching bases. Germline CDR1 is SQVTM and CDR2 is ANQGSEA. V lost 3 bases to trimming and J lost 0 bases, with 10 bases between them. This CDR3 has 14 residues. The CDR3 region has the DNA TGCAGCGTTGAGTCGCGGGATAGCACAGATACGCAGTATTTT. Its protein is CSVESRDSTDTQYF.

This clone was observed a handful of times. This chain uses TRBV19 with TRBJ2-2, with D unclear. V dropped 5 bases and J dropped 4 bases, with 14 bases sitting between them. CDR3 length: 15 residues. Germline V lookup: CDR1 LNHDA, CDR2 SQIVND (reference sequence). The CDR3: CASSLQATPTGELFF. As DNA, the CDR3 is TGTGCCAGTAGTCTCCAGGCAACTCCCACCGGGGAGCTGTTTTTT.

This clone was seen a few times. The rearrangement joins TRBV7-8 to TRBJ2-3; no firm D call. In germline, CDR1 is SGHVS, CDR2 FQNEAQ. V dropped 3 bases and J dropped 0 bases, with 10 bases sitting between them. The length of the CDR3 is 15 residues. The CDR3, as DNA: TGTGCCAGCAGCTTCGATGTAGGGAGCACAGATACGCAGTATTTT. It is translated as CASSFDVGSTDTQYF.

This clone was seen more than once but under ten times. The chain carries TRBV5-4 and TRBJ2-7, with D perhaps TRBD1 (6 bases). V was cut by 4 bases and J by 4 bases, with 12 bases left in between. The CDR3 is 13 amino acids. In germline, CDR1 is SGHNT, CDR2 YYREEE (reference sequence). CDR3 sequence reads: CASSPGQKYEQYF. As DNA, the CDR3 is TGTGCCAGCAGCCCGGGACAAAAATACGAGCAGTACTTC.

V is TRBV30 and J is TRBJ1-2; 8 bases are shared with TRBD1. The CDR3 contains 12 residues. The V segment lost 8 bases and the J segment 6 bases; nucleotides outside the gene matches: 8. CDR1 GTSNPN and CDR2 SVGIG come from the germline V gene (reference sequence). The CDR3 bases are TGTGCCCGCTACGGACAGGGACATGGCTACACCTTC. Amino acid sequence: CARYGQGHGYTF.

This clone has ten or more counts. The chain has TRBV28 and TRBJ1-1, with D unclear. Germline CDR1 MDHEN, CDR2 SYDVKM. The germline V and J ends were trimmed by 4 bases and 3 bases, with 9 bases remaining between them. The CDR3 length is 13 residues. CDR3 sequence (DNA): TGTGCCAGCAGTTCCTCTCCGGACACTGAAGCTTTCTTT. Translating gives CASSSSPDTEAFF.

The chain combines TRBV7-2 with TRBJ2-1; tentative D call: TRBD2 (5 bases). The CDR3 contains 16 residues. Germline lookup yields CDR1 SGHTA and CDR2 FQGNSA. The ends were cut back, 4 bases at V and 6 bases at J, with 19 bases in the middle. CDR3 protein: CASSSEPGSSINEQFF. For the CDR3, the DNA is TGTGCCAGCAGCTCAGAACCGGGATCCTCCATCAATGAGCAGTTCTTC.

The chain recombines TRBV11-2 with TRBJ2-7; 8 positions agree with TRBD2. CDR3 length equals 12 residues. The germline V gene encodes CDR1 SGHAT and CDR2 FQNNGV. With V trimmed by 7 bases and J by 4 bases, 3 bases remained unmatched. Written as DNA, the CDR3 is TGTGCCAGCAACCGGGGGGGGTACGAGCAGTACTTC. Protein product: CASNRGGYEQYF.

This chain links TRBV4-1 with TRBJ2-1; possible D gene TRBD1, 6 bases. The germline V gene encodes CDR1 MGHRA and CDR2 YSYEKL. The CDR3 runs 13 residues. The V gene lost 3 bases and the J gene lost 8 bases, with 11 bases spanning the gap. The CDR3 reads CASSHLGGDEQFF. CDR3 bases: TGCGCCAGCAGCCATCTAGGGGGAGATGAGCAGTTCTTC.

CDR3 in DNA: TGTGCCAGCAGTCGAGGGATGGAGAGCACAGATACGCAGTATTTT. Encoded protein: CASSRGMESTDTQYF. The rearrangement links TRBV6-5 to TRBJ2-3; possible D gene TRBD2, 5 bases. The CDR3 spans 15 residues. The V end was cut by 5 bases, the J end by 0 bases, with 12 bases between. CDR1 is MNHEY, CDR2 SVGAGI, per germline.

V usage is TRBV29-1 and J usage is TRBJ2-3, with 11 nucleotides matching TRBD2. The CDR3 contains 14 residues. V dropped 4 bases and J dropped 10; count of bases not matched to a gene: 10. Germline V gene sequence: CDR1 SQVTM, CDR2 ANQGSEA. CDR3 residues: CSVAETSGIYPQYF. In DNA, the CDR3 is TGCAGCGTTGCAGAGACTAGCGGGATTTATCCGCAGTATTTT.

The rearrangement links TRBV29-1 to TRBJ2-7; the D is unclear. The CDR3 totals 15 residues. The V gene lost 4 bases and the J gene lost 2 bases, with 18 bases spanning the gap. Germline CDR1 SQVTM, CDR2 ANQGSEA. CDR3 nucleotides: TGCAGCGTTGTGGCTGGGCATTCGAGGCCCTACGAGCAGTACTTC. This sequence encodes CSVVAGHSRPYEQYF.

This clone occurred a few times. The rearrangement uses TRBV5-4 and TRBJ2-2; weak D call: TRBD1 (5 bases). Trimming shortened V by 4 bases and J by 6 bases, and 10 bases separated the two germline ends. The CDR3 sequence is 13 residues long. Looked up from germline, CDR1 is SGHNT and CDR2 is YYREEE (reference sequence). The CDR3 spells CASSRQGSGELFF. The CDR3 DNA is TGTGCCAGCAGCCGTCAGGGCTCCGGGGAGCTGTTTTTT.

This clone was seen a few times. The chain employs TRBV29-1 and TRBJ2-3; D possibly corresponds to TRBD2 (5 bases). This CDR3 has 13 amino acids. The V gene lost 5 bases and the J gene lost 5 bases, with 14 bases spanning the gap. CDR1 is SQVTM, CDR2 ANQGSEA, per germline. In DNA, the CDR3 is TGCAGCGTTAGGCCCCTAGCCGGAGATACGCAGTATTTT. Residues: CSVRPLAGDTQYF.

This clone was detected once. The CDR3 here is CSVYYQEIKNTEAFF. As DNA, the CDR3 is TGCAGCGTTTACTATCAGGAGATTAAGAACACTGAAGCTTTCTTT. V is TRBV29-1 and J is TRBJ1-1; D unresolved. Trimming removed 5 bases at V and 1 base at J, with 17 bases between. The length of the CDR3 is 15 residues. Germline V lookup: CDR1 SQVTM, CDR2 ANQGSEA.

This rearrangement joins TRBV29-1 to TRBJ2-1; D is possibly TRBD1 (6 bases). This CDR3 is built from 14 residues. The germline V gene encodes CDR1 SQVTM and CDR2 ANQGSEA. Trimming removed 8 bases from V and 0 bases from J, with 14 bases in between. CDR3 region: CSITQGRSYNEQFF. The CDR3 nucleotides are TGCAGCATAACGCAGGGGCGCTCCTACAATGAGCAGTTCTTC.